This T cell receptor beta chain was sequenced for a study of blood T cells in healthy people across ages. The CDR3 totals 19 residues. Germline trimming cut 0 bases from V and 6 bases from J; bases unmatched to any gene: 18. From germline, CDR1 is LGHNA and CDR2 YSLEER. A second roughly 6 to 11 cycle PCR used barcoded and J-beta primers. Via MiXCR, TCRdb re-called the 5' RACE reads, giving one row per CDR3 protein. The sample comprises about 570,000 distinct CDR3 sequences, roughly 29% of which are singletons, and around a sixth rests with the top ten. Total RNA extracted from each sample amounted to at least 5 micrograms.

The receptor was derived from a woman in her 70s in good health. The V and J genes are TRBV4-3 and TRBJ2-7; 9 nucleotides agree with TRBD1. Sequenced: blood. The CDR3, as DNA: TGCGCCAGCAGCCAAGATTGGGGGAGAGGGGACAGGGCTATCCGCGAGCAGTACTTC. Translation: CASSQDWGRGDRAIREQYF.